One TCR beta chain is described in this entry. The antigen is undetermined. This specimen comes from a study of T-cell memory formation after mild COVID-19. General observations from the study: Clones shrinking from day 15 to 85 showed even CD4/CD8 mixes; later expanders tilted CD4+. CD4+ contracting clones were mainly CM and EM; CD8+ ones, EMRA.

TCRdb ran MiXCR on the 5' RACE reads and lists one entry per CDR3 protein. The table has approximately 50,000 distinct CDR3 sequences, over 8.5% seen once. V was trimmed by 4 bases and J by 0 bases, leaving 11 bases between them. The CDR3 totals 14 residues. In germline, CDR1 is SGDLS, CDR2 YYNGEE. The sequenced sample was PBMCs or a T cell subset sorted from them (not recorded which). The source is an adult woman who had mild COVID-19 (a few samples of this study predate the infection). Cell type and time point are not known. V is TRBV9 and J is TRBJ2-7; no reliable D call. The CDR3 sequence: CASSPPPVSYEQYF. The CDR3 DNA sequence: TGTGCCAGCAGCCCGCCCCCAGTCTCCTACGAGCAGTACTTC.